This T cell receptor beta chain came from a study of siplizumab effects on memory and regulatory T cells. Germline CDR1 and CDR2: SGHDT and YYEEEE. Trimming pared 3 bases from V and 6 bases from J, leaving 19 bases between. The CDR3 covers 15 residues. The method was immunoSEQ multiplex PCR; TCRdb's version includes in-frame clones alone and lacks a portion of them. Of tens of thousands of clones listed, approximately 93% are singletons. The TCR was taken from a human donor in good health. The chain is built from TRBV5-6 and TRBJ2-7; weak D call: TRBD1 (6 bases). The specimen was CD8+ T cells sorted from blood. The CDR3 sequence: CASSSEIGQYSEQYF. The DNA for the CDR3 is TGTGCCAGCAGCTCCGAGATAGGACAGTATAGCGAGCAGTACTTC.